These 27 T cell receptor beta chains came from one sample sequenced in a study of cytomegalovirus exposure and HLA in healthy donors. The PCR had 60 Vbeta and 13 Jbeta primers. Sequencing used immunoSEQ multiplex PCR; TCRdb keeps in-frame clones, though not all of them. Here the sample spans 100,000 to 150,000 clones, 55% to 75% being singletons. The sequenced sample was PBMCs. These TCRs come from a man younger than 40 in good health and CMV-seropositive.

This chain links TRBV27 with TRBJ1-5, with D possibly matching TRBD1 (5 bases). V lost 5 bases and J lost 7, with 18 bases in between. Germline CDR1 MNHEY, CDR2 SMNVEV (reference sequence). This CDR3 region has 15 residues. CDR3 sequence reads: CASSPKTDSRQPQHF. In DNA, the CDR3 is TGTGCCAGCAGTCCCAAGACAGATTCAAGGCAGCCCCAGCATTTT.

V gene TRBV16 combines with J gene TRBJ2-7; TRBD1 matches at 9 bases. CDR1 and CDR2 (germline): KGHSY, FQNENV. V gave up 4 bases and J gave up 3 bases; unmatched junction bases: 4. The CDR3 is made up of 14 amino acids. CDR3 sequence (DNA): TGTGCCAGCAGCCTGAGGGACAGGGACTACGAGCAGTACTTC. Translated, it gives CASSLRDRDYEQYF.

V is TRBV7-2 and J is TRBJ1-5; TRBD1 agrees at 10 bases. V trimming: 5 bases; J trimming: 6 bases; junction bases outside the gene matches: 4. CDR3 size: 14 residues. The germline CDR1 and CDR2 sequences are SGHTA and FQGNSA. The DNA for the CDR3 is TGTGCCAGCAGCGCGACAGGGGGCGTTCAGCCCCAGCATTTT. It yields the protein CASSATGGVQPQHF.

CDR3 nucleotides: TGTGCCAGCAGCTTAGCCCGACAGGGGTATGGCTACACCTTC. It is translated as CASSLARQGYGYTF. The V call is TRBV7-2, the J call TRBJ1-2, with 8 bases aligning to TRBD1. The CDR3 is 14 amino acids. Germline CDR1 reads SGHTA; CDR2 reads FQGNSA. The J segment lost 5 bases and the V segment lost 0 bases, leaving 2 bases of the junction unmatched. The full variable domain, completed using reference TRBV7-2 and TRBJ1-2, is GAGVSQSPSNKVTEKGKDVELRCDPISGHTALYWYRQSLGQGLEFLIYFQGNSAPDKSGLPSDRFSAERTGGSVSTLTIQRTQQEDSAVYLCASSLARQGYGYTFGSGTRLTVV.

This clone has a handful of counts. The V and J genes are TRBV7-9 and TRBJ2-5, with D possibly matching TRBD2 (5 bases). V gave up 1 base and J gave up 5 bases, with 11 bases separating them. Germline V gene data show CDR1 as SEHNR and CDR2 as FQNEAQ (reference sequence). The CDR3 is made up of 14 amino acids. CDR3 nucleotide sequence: TGTGCCAGCAGCTTAGGGACTGCAGCGGAGACCCAGTACTTC. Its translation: CASSLGTAAETQYF.

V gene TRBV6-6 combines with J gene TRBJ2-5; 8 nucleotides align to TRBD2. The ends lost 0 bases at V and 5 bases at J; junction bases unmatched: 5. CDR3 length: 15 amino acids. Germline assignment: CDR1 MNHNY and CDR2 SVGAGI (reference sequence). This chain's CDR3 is CASSYSSGDVETQYF. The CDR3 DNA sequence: TGTGCCAGCAGTTACTCTAGCGGGGACGTGGAGACCCAGTACTTC.

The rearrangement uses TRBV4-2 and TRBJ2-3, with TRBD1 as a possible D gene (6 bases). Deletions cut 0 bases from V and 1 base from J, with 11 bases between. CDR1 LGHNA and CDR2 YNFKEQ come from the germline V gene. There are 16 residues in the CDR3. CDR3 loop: CASSQDAAGGTDTQYF. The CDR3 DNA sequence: TGTGCCAGCAGCCAAGATGCCGCAGGGGGCACAGATACGCAGTATTTT.

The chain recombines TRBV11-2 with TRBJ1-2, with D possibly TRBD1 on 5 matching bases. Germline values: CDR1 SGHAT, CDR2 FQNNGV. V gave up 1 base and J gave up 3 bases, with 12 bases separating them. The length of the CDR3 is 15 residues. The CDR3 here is CASSLAIGHHYGYTF. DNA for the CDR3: TGTGCCAGCAGCTTAGCTATAGGACACCACTATGGCTACACCTTC.

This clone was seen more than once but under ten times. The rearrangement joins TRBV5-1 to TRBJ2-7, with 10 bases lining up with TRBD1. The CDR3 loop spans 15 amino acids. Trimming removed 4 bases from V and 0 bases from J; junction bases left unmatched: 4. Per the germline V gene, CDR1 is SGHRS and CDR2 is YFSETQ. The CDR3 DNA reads TGCGCCAGCAGCCGGGGGACAGGGGCCTCCTACGAGCAGTACTTC. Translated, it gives CASSRGTGASYEQYF.

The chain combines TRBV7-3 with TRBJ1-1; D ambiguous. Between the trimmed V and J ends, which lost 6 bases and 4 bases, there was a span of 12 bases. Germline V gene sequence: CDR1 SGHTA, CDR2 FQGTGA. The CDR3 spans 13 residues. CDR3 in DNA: TGTGCCAGCAGTCCTGCTCGGGGCACTGAAGCTTTCTTT. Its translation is CASSPARGTEAFF.

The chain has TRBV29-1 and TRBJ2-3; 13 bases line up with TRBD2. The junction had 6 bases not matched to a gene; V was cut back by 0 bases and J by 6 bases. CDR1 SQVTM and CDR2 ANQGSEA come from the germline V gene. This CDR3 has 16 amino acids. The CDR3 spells CSVEDQGTSGTDTQYF. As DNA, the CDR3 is TGCAGCGTTGAAGATCAAGGGACTAGCGGGACCGATACGCAGTATTTT.

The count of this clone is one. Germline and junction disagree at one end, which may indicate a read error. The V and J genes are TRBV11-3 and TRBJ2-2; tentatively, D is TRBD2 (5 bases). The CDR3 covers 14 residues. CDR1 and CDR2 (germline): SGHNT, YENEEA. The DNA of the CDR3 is TGTGCCAGCAGCTTAGTCCCGAACACCGGGAAGCTGTTTTTT. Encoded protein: CASSLVPNTGKLFF.

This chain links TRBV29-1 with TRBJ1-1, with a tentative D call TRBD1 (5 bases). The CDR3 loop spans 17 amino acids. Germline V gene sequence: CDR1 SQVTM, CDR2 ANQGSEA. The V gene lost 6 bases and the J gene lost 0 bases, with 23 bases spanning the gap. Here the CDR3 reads CSVADGGGQSMNTEAFF. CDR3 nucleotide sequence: TGCAGCGTAGCGGACGGGGGGGGTCAATCGATGAACACTGAAGCTTTCTTT.

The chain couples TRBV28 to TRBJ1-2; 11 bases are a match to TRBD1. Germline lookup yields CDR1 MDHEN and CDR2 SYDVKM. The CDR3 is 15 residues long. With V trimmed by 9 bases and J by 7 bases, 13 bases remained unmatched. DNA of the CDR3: TGTGCCAGTTATCAACCGGGACAGGGGGTTGGTGGCTACACCTTC. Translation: CASYQPGQGVGGYTF.

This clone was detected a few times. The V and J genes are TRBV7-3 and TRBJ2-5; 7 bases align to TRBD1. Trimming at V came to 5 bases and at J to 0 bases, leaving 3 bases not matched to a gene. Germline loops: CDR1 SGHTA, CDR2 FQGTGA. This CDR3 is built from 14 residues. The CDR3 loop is CASSPGQHQETQYF. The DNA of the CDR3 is TGTGCCAGCAGCCCGGGACAGCACCAAGAGACCCAGTACTTC. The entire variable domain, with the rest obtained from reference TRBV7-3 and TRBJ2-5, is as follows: GAGVSQTPSNKVTEKGKYVELRCDPISGHTALYWYRQSLGQGPEFLIYFQGTGAADDSGLPNDRFFAVRPEGSVSTLKIQRTERGDSAVYLCASSPGQHQETQYFGPGTRLLVL.

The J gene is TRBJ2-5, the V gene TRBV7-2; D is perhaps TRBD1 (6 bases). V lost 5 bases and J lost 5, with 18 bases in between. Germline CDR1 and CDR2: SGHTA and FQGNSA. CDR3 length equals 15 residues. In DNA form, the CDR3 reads TGTGCCAGCAGCCCGGACAGATTGTTGTGGGAGACCCAGTACTTC. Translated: CASSPDRLLWETQYF.

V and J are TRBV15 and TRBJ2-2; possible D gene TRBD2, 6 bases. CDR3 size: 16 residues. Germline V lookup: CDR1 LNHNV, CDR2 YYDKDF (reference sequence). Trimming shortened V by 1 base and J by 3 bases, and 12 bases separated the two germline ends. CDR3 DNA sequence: TGTGCCACCAGCAGAGGTGTAGGCGGGGACACCGGGGAGCTGTTTTTT. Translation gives CATSRGVGGDTGELFF.

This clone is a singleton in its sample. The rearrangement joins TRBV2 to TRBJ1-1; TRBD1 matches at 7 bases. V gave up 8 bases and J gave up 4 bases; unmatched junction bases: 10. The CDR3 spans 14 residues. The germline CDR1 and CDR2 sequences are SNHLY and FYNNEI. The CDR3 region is CASADREPSTEAFF. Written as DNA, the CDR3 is TGTGCCAGCGCCGACAGGGAACCCAGCACTGAAGCTTTCTTT.

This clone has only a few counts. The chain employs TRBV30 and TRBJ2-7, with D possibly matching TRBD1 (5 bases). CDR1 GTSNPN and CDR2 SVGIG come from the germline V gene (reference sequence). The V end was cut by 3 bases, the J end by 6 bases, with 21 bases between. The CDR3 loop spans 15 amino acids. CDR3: CAWSKSLAGSGEQYF. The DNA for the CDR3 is TGTGCCTGGAGCAAATCACTCGCAGGGTCGGGCGAGCAGTACTTC.

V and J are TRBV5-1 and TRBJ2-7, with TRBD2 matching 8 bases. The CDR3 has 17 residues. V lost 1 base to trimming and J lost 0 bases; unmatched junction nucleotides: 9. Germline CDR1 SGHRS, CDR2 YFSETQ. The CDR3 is CASSLFSSGSSSYEQYF. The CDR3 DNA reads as TGCGCCAGCAGCTTGTTCTCTAGCGGGTCGAGCTCCTACGAGCAGTACTTC.

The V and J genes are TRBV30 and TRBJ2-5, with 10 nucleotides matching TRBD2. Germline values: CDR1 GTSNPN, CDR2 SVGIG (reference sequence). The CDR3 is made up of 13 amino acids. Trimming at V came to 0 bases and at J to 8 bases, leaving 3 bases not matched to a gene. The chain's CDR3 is CAWSVLAGTTQYF. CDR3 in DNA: TGTGCCTGGAGTGTACTAGCGGGGACTACCCAGTACTTC.

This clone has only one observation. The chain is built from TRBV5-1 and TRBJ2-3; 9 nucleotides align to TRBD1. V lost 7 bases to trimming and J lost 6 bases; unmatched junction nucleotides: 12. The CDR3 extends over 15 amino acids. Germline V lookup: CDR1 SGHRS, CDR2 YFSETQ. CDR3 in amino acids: CASGDWTGVTDTQYF. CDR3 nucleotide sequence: TGCGCCAGCGGTGATTGGACAGGGGTAACGGATACGCAGTATTTT.

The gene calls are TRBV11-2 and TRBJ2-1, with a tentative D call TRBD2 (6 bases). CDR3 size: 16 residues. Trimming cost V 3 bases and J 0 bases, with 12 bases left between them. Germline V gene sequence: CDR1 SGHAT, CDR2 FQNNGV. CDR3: CASSFGPGVSYNEQFF. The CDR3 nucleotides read TGTGCCAGCAGCTTTGGGCCGGGAGTCTCCTACAATGAGCAGTTCTTC.

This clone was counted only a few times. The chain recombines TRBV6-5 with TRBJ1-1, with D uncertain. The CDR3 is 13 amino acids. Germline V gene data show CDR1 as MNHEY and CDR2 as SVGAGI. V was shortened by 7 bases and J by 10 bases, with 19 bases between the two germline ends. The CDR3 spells CASTRNAARVAFF. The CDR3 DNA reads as TGTGCCAGCACGAGAAACGCCGCACGGGTAGCTTTCTTT.

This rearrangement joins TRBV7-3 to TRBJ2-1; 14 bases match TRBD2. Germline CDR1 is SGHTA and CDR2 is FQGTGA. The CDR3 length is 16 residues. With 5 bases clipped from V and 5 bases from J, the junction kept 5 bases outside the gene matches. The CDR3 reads CASSLGLAGAHNEQFF. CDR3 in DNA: TGTGCCAGCAGCCTGGGACTAGCGGGAGCCCACAATGAGCAGTTCTTC.

For the CDR3, the DNA is TGTGCCAGTAGTATGAACGGGAATGGCTACGAGCAGTACTTC. Residues: CASSMNGNGYEQYF. The V call is TRBV19, the J call TRBJ2-7; D is perhaps TRBD2 (5 bases). The CDR3 runs 14 residues. Germline values: CDR1 LNHDA, CDR2 SQIVND (reference sequence). With 3 bases removed from V and 3 bases from J, the gap between germline ends came to 12 bases.

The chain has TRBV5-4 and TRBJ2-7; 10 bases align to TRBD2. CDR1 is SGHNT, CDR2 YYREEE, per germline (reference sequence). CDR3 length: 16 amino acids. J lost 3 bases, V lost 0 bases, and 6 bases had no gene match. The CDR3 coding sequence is TGTGCCAGCAGCTTGGTTAGTAGCGGGAGGTTCTACGAGCAGTACTTC. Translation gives CASSLVSSGRFYEQYF.